This is a list of T cell receptor beta chains from one sample in a study of CXCR3-negative and CXCR3-positive naive CD8 T cells. TCRdb derives one entry per CDR3 protein from the 5' RACE reads, leaving out DNA. This repertoire comprises roughly 120,000 distinct CDR3 sequences; its ten largest clones make up 0.5% to 0.7%. Sequenced input: naive CXCR3+ CD8+ T cells from blood. Source of these receptors: a human donor in good health. Some clones in this sample may be carry-over from other donors' samples. Both conserved end residues are part of each CDR3.

V gene: TRBV11-3
J gene: TRBJ2-3
CDR3 protein: CASSELSGGTADTQYF

V gene: TRBV10-3
J gene: TRBJ1-2
CDR3 protein: CAISAQGIDGYTF

V gene: TRBV7-6
J gene: TRBJ1-1
CDR3 protein: CASTWAPEAAEAFF

V gene: TRBV4-1
J gene: TRBJ1-1
CDR3 protein: CASSPGRGAGTEAFF

V gene: TRBV7-8
J gene: TRBJ2-7
CDR3 protein: CASSLARGYLSSYEQYF

V gene: TRBV28
J gene: TRBJ2-1
CDR3 protein: CASRGDTTLGEQFF

V gene: TRBV25-1
J gene: TRBJ2-2
CDR3 protein: CASSEYGRWDYTTGELFF

V gene: TRBV6-2/TRBV6-3
J gene: TRBJ2-7
CDR3 protein: CASSYLGGEQYF

V gene: TRBV9
J gene: TRBJ2-3
CDR3 protein: CASSVGDSTDTQYF

V gene: TRBV5-1
J gene: TRBJ1-2
CDR3 protein: CASSYTRDTYYGYTF

V gene: TRBV14
J gene: TRBJ2-2
CDR3 protein: CASSQEFSGPGELFF

V gene: TRBV28
J gene: TRBJ2-1
CDR3 protein: CASSLYRPSYNEQFF

V gene: TRBV12-3/TRBV12-4
J gene: TRBJ1-5
CDR3 protein: CASSPSGSTSNQPQHF

V gene: TRBV5-1
J gene: TRBJ2-1
CDR3 protein: CASSLAAVLSSYNEQFF

V gene: TRBV19
J gene: TRBJ2-1
CDR3 protein: CASSTWTSGDYNEQFF

V gene: TRBV14
J gene: TRBJ1-1
CDR3 protein: CASSQDEAGWNTEAFF

V gene: TRBV7-2
J gene: TRBJ2-7
CDR3 protein: CASSLGAGGSYEQYF

V gene: TRBV29-1
J gene: TRBJ2-7
CDR3 protein: CSVESTSGTYEQYF

V gene: TRBV7-3
J gene: TRBJ2-3
CDR3 protein: CASSFGLAGGGDTQYF

V gene: TRBV7-6
J gene: TRBJ1-2
CDR3 protein: CASSSQPDRGFSWGYTF

V gene: TRBV14
J gene: TRBJ2-1
CDR3 protein: CASSDYNEQFF

V gene: TRBV27
J gene: TRBJ2-1
CDR3 protein: CASSLDRNNEQFF

V gene: TRBV9
J gene: TRBJ2-7
CDR3 protein: CASGVLRPTEQYF

V gene: TRBV29-1
J gene: TRBJ2-3
CDR3 protein: CSATFLGEGRTDTQYF

V gene: TRBV7-9
J gene: TRBJ1-4
CDR3 protein: CASSSSQFNEKLFF

V gene: TRBV4-1
J gene: TRBJ1-4
CDR3 protein: CASSQVTPTNEKLFF

V gene: TRBV23-1
J gene: TRBJ2-7
CDR3 protein: CTSSQCEQSEQYF